Listed below are T cell receptor beta chains from one sample, sequenced in a study of T cell clonotyping in hematopoietic cell transplantation. Sequenced by immunoSEQ multiplex PCR; TCRdb stores in-frame clones only, minus some. The sample lists 13,000 or so clones, 80% to 95% seen once, with 1.2% in the top ten. Sequences were obtained from peripheral blood mononuclear cells. Receptor source: a young man in good health. Some clones in this sample may be carry-over from other donors' samples. Both conserved end residues are part of each CDR3. A D gene is named only where the DNA matches it firmly. Some rows mark clone size as missing; the rest say once, few, many or name a class of expanded clone.

size	D	V	J	length	DNA	CDR3
NA	NA	TRBV2	TRBJ1-5	15	TGTGCCAGCAGCGGACAGTCTTATAGCAATCAGCCCCAGCATTTT	CASSGQSYSNQPQHF
NA	NA	TRBV6-5	TRBJ2-7	15	TGTGCCAGCAGTTACTCAGGCCAGGGCGCATACGAGCAGTACTTC	CASSYSGQGAYEQYF
NA	NA	TRBV19	TRBJ1-3	16	TGTGCCAGTAGTATCATTCAGGGTGCCCGCGGAAACACCATATATTTT	CASSIIQGARGNTIYF
NA	TRBD1	TRBV6-1	TRBJ1-6	15	TGTGCCAGCAGCACCGGGACAGGGGTAAATTCACCCCTCCACTTT	CASSTGTGVNSPLHF
NA	TRBD2	TRBV29-1	TRBJ2-7	15	TGCAGCGTTGCCGGTACTAGCGTGAGCAACTACGAGCAGTACTTC	CSVAGTSVSNYEQYF
NA	NA	TRBV7-9	TRBJ1-2	15	TGTGCCAGCAGCTTAGTCGGATGGGCTAACTATGGCTACACCTTC	CASSLVGWANYGYTF
NA	NA	TRBV30	TRBJ1-4	12	TGTGCCTGGAGCCGTGGGGATGAAAAACTGTTTTTT	CAWSRGDEKLFF
once	NA	TRBV30	TRBJ2-3	14	TGTGCCTGGGTGCCGCAAGGGAACACAGATACGCAGTATTTT	CAWVPQGNTDTQYF
NA	NA	TRBV5-1	TRBJ2-2	11	TGCGCCAGCAGCTTCACCGGGGAGCTGTTTTTT	CASSFTGELFF
NA	TRBD1	TRBV25-1	TRBJ1-4	16	TGTGCCAGCAGCCTGACAGGGGGTGGGTTCGGGGAAAAACTGTTTTTT	CASSLTGGGFGEKLFF
medium-sized	NA	TRBV4-2	TRBJ2-6	16	TGTGCCAGCAGCCAAGATGGGGGCGCTGGGGCCAACGTCCTGACTTTC	CASSQDGGAGANVLTF
NA	NA	TRBV7-9	TRBJ1-4	12	TGTGCCAGCAGCCCTCTGCCGGACTCTGGGTTTTTT	CASSPLPDSGFF
NA	NA	TRBV2	TRBJ2-5	13	TGTGCCAGCAGCCAGGGGCCCCAAGAGACCCAGTACTTC	CASSQGPQETQYF
once	TRBD1	TRBV5-6	TRBJ2-7	15	TGTGCCAGCAGCTTGGCCGGACAGGGAAGGCACGAGCAGTACTTC	CASSLAGQGRHEQYF
NA	NA	TRBV5-1	TRBJ1-2	15	TGCGCCAGCAGCTTGGGGACGGGGGAAAACTATGGCTACACCTTC	CASSLGTGENYGYTF
once	NA	TRBV5-6	TRBJ1-2	14	TGTGCCAGCAGCCGAGACAGGACAATCTATGGCTACACCTTC	CASSRDRTIYGYTF
NA	NA	TRBV5-6	TRBJ1-4	16	TGTGCCAGCAGCTTGGCCCTTGGGACTCCTTATGAAAAACTGTTTTTT	CASSLALGTPYEKLFF
NA	TRBD1	TRBV5-8	TRBJ2-7	14	TGTGCCAGCAGCTCGGACAGGGGGGGCCCCGGCCAGTACTTC	CASSSDRGGPGQYF
NA	NA	TRBV10-3	TRBJ1-3	16	TGTGCCATCAGTCCATCGCAGGGCTACTCTGGAAACACCATATATTTT	CAISPSQGYSGNTIYF
NA	TRBD2	TRBV27	TRBJ2-5	15	TGTGCCAGCAGAACCACGGCTAGCGGGAGAGAGACCCAGTACTTC	CASRTTASGRETQYF
once	TRBD1	TRBV28	TRBJ2-7	16	TGTGCCAGCAGTTTAATTGGAGCAGGGGGCCTCTACGAGCAGTACTTC	CASSLIGAGGLYEQYF
few	TRBD1	TRBV30	TRBJ2-7	14	TGTGCCTGGAGTCCCGGGACAGGGGTCTGGGAGCAGTACTTC	CAWSPGTGVWEQYF
NA	NA	TRBV5-8	TRBJ1-5	14	TGTGCCAGCAGCTTGGAACAGAGCAATCAGCCCCAGCATTTT	CASSLEQSNQPQHF
NA	NA	TRBV28	TRBJ2-3	13	TGTGCCAGCGGGGAGAGAAGCACAGATACGCAGTATTTT	CASGERSTDTQYF
NA	TRBD1	TRBV5-6	TRBJ2-3	13	TGTGCCAGCAGCCCTCAGGGGGCAGATACGCAGTATTTT	CASSPQGADTQYF
NA	NA	TRBV5-1	TRBJ1-2	14	TGCGCCAGCAGCTTGGTGGAACGGTATTATGGCTACACCTTC	CASSLVERYYGYTF
NA	NA	TRBV4-3	TRBJ2-2	17	TGCGCCAGCAGCCAAGATCGGACCGGGGGATGGACCGGGGAGCTGTTTTTT	CASSQDRTGGWTGELFF
few	NA	TRBV29-1	TRBJ2-7	12	TGCAGCGTTATTCGGGGTACGGACGAGCAGTACTTC	CSVIRGTDEQYF
NA	NA	TRBV6-1	TRBJ2-7	15	TGTGCCAGCAGTGAAGCTCGGAGGGACCAATACGAGCAGTACTTC	CASSEARRDQYEQYF
NA	NA	TRBV5-6	TRBJ2-1	14	TGTGCCAGCAGCTATCGGGGCGGTTACAATGAGCAGTTCTTC	CASSYRGGYNEQFF
NA	TRBD1	TRBV27	TRBJ1-2	15	TGTGCCAGCAGTTCCCAGGGGGCGGGGAACTATGGCTACACCTTC	CASSSQGAGNYGYTF
NA	TRBD1	TRBV6-5	TRBJ2-7	14	TGTGCCAGCAGCAGGGGACAGAGCTCCTACGAGCAGTACTTC	CASSRGQSSYEQYF
NA	NA	TRBV6-5	TRBJ1-4	13	TGTGCCAGCAGTTACGCTGGGGGCGGGAAACTGTTTTTT	CASSYAGGGKLFF
NA	TRBD2	TRBV7-2	TRBJ2-1	17	TGTGCCAGCAGCTTATTCCTTCCGACTAGCGGGTACAATGAGCAGTTCTTC	CASSLFLPTSGYNEQFF
NA	NA	TRBV20-1	TRBJ2-7	11	TGCAGTGCTAGAGGTCAATACGAGCAGTACTTC	CSARGQYEQYF
NA	TRBD2	TRBV29-1	TRBJ2-4	20	TGCAGCGTTGTGGCGGTACTTAGCGGGAGGGCCCTCATAGCCAAAAACATTCAGTACTTC	CSVVAVLSGRALIAKNIQYF
NA	NA	TRBV6-5	TRBJ1-1	14	TGTGCCAGCAGTTACTCTTTCGGGGAGACTGAAGCTTTCTTT	CASSYSFGETEAFF
NA	TRBD1	TRBV7-8	TRBJ1-1	16	TGTGCCAGCAGCTACCGCCGGGACAGGGCCGGGGCTGAAGCTTTCTTT	CASSYRRDRAGAEAFF
NA	NA	TRBV6-1	TRBJ2-7	15	TGTGCCAGCAGTGCGTTCAGTGAATCCTACGGTGAGCAGTACTTC	CASSAFSESYGEQYF